The rows below give T cell receptor beta chains drawn from one sample of a study of cytomegalovirus exposure and HLA in healthy donors. Sequenced by immunoSEQ multiplex PCR; TCRdb stores in-frame clones only, minus some. The table records tens of thousands of clones, around nine tenths of them present only once. The sequenced sample consisted of PBMCs. These receptors all stem from a woman younger than 30 in good health and CMV-seronegative. The CDR3 runs from the conserved cysteine through the conserved F or W. D genes are given only for firm matches. Size tells how often a clone was seen (once, few, many) or the class of an expanded clone, and some rows leave it out.

v_call	d_call	j_call	clone_size	cdr3_aa	cdr3_nt
TRBV28	-	TRBJ2-3	-	CASSREYSLSRTDTQYF	TGTGCCAGCAGTCGAGAGTACTCGCTTTCTCGCACAGATACGCAGTATTTT
TRBV10-1	TRBD2	TRBJ2-7	-	CASSESRTSGRFEQYF	TGCGCCAGCAGTGAGTCCCGGACTAGCGGGAGGTTCGAGCAGTACTTC
TRBV30	TRBD1	TRBJ1-1	-	CAWTQDRGNTEAFF	TGTGCCTGGACCCAAGACAGGGGGAACACTGAAGCTTTCTTT
TRBV10-3	TRBD2	TRBJ2-7	-	CAIRAIAGEGEQYF	TGTGCCATCAGGGCAATAGCGGGAGAGGGCGAGCAGTACTTC
TRBV5-1	-	TRBJ1-6	-	CASSSTESRSYNSPLHF	TGCGCCAGCAGCTCGACGGAGTCTCGCTCCTATAATTCACCCCTCCACTTT
TRBV6-5	TRBD1	TRBJ1-3	-	CASRTTGPTGNTIYF	TGTGCCAGCAGGACGACAGGGCCGACTGGAAACACCATATATTTT
TRBV29-1	-	TRBJ2-1	-	CSVEDAEEQFF	TGCAGCGTTGAAGATGCGGAGGAGCAGTTCTTC
TRBV7-7	TRBD1	TRBJ2-5	-	CASSFTGGETQYF	TGTGCCAGCAGCTTTACAGGGGGAGAGACCCAGTACTTC
TRBV6-5	TRBD2	TRBJ2-7	-	CASSYSIPSGSNEQYF	TGTGCCAGCAGTTACTCGATCCCTAGCGGGAGCAACGAGCAGTACTTC
TRBV12-5	-	TRBJ2-1	-	CASGLEVSSDRTYNEQFF	TGTGCTAGTGGTTTGGAAGTGTCTAGCGATAGAACCTACAATGAGCAGTTCTTC
TRBV4-3	-	TRBJ2-1	-	CASSQVAASRGNEQFF	TGCGCCAGCAGCCAGGTCGCGGCTTCGCGGGGCAATGAGCAGTTCTTC
TRBV11-2	TRBD1	TRBJ2-1	once	CASSFTRDSTYNEQFF	TGTGCCAGCAGCTTCACCCGGGACAGTACCTACAATGAGCAGTTCTTC
TRBV7-7	TRBD2	TRBJ2-1	-	CASSPGLAGDEQFF	TGTGCTAGCAGCCCGGGACTAGCGGGAGACGAGCAGTTCTTC
TRBV11-2	-	TRBJ1-1	-	CASSPQPTASMNTEAFF	TGTGCCAGCAGCCCCCAACCGACAGCTTCTATGAACACTGAAGCTTTCTTT
TRBV18	TRBD1	TRBJ1-2	-	CASSPSRQGSPRRDGYTF	TGTGCCAGCTCACCATCGAGACAGGGATCCCCGCGACGCGATGGCTACACCTTC
TRBV9	TRBD2	TRBJ2-7	-	CASSVGEGLEQYF	TGTGCCAGCAGCGTAGGGGAGGGCCTCGAGCAGTACTTC
TRBV6-1	-	TRBJ2-1	-	CASSGPGASPYNEQFF	TGTGCCAGCAGTGGCCCTGGGGCCAGCCCCTACAATGAGCAGTTCTTC
TRBV4-2	-	TRBJ2-7	-	CASSQDAGTYEQYF	TGTGCCAGCAGCCAGGACGCAGGGACCTACGAGCAGTACTTC
TRBV6-5	TRBD2	TRBJ2-3	-	CAAQAGDSDTQYF	TGTGCCGCCCAAGCGGGAGACTCAGATACGCAGTATTTT
TRBV27	-	TRBJ1-4	-	CASSLGAGSEKLFF	TGTGCCAGCAGTTTGGGGGCAGGGTCCGAAAAACTGTTTTTT
TRBV7-2	-	TRBJ1-4	-	CASSLDGQGGKLFF	TGTGCCAGCAGCTTAGATGGGCAGGGAGGAAAACTGTTTTTT
TRBV5-1	-	TRBJ2-7	once	CASSYVFAESSYEQYF	TGCGCCAGCAGCTACGTCTTCGCGGAGAGCTCCTACGAGCAGTACTTC
TRBV25-1	TRBD1	TRBJ2-1	-	CASAPIPRTGVPYNEQFF	TGTGCCAGTGCACCGATTCCGAGGACAGGGGTTCCCTACAATGAGCAGTTCTTC
TRBV6-1	TRBD1	TRBJ1-2	-	CASSDQQGIGGYTF	TGTGCCAGCAGTGACCAACAGGGGATTGGTGGCTACACCTTC
TRBV6-1	-	TRBJ2-7	-	CASQGQGLYEQYF	TGTGCCAGCCAGGGGCAAGGCCTCTACGAGCAGTACTTC
TRBV30	-	TRBJ1-2	-	CAWSLGTGKSYGYTF	TGTGCCTGGAGCCTTGGTACAGGGAAGAGCTATGGCTACACCTTC
TRBV30	-	TRBJ2-2	-	CAWSRYRERDTGELFF	TGTGCCTGGAGTCGTTATCGGGAAAGAGACACCGGGGAGCTGTTTTTT
TRBV5-1	-	TRBJ1-1	-	CASSSPSDGTEAFF	TGCGCCAGCAGCTCGCCCTCTGACGGGACTGAAGCTTTCTTT
TRBV28	-	TRBJ2-4	-	CASSPPGQILAIQYF	TGTGCCAGCAGTCCCCCGGGACAGATACTAGCAATTCAGTACTTC
TRBV7-9	-	TRBJ2-1	-	CASIRRQVASQGSYNEQFF	TGTGCCAGCATTCGGAGACAGGTGGCCTCCCAGGGCTCCTACAATGAGCAGTTCTTC
TRBV30	-	TRBJ1-2	-	CAWSQGNYGYTF	TGTGCCTGGAGTCAGGGTAACTATGGCTACACCTTC
TRBV19	TRBD2	TRBJ2-1	-	CASSITTSGEQFF	TGTGCCAGTAGTATAACGACTAGCGGTGAGCAGTTCTTC
TRBV7-8	TRBD1	TRBJ1-5	-	CASSLFTRGTVPQPQHF	TGTGCCAGCAGCTTGTTCACCCGAGGGACAGTTCCTCAGCCCCAGCATTTT
TRBV5-8	-	TRBJ2-7	-	CASSPLGERYEQYF	TGTGCCAGCAGCCCTCTAGGGGAACGCTACGAGCAGTACTTC